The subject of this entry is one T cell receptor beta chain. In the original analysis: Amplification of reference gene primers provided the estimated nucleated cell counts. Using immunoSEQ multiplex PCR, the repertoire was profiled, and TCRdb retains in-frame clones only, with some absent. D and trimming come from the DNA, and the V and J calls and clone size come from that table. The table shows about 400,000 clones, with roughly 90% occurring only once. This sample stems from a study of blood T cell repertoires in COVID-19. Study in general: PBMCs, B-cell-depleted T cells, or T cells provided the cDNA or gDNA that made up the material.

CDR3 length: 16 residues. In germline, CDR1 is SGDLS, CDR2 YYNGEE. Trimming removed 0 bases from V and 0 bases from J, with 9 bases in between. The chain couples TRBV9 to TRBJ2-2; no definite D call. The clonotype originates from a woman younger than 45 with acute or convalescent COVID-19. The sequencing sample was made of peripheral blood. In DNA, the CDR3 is TGTGCCAGCAGCGTAGGGGCAGGCCCGAACACCGGGGAGCTGTTTTTT. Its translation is CASSVGAGPNTGELFF.